The 29 T cell receptor beta chains below come from one sample, sequenced in a study of CD8 T cells in ankylosing spondylitis. Study-wide findings and caveats: Eight highly homologous variants formed a TCR beta motif that appeared characteristic of ankylosing spondylitis blood.

TCRdb independently ran MiXCR on the 5' RACE reads; one entry per CDR3 protein. Of roughly 700,000 distinct CDR3 sequences listed, under 20% are singletons. For these TCRs, the target antigens are not known. Sequencing was performed on blood, either unsorted or a sorted T cell fraction (not recorded which). These receptors came from a male donor with ankylosing spondylitis.

The J gene is TRBJ1-2, the V gene TRBV3-1; D might be TRBD1 (5 bases). Germline V gene lookup returns CDR1 LGHDT and CDR2 YNNKEL (reference sequence). This CDR3 region has 14 residues. The germline V and J ends were trimmed by 0 bases and 6 bases, with 11 bases remaining between them. CDR3 sequence reads: CASSQEGGDDGYTF. The CDR3 DNA follows: TGTGCCAGCAGCCAAGAGGGAGGGGACGATGGCTACACCTTC.

This clonotype was detected only a few times. This chain uses TRBV18 with TRBJ2-1; 7 bases line up with TRBD1. With V trimmed by 5 bases and J by 0 bases, 10 bases remained unmatched. The CDR3 sequence is 17 residues long. Germline CDR1 KGHSH, CDR2 LQKENI. As DNA, the CDR3 is TGTGCCAGCTCATCAATCACAGGGGCTAACTCCTACAATGAGCAGTTCTTC. It is translated as CASSSITGANSYNEQFF.

The chain carries TRBV19 and TRBJ2-7; 7 nucleotides agree with TRBD2. The length of the CDR3 is 13 residues. Germline lookup yields CDR1 LNHDA and CDR2 SQIVND (reference sequence). The V and J ends lost 6 bases and 6 bases, in that order; junction bases with no gene match: 8. The CDR3 reads CASSATSRGEQYF. CDR3 nucleotides: TGTGCCAGTAGCGCGACTAGCCGCGGCGAGCAGTACTTC.

This clonotype was found many times. The rearrangement joins TRBV2 to TRBJ1-2; D gene ambiguous. Between the trimmed V and J ends, which lost 4 bases and 4 bases, there was a span of 10 bases. The germline CDR1 and CDR2 sequences are SNHLY and FYNNEI. This CDR3 comprises 13 residues. The CDR3 sequence is CASSGDWSYGYTF. The CDR3 DNA sequence: TGTGCCAGCAGTGGCGACTGGAGCTATGGCTACACCTTC.

There are a few counts of this clonotype. This chain uses TRBV6-5 with TRBJ2-3; no clear D. CDR1 and CDR2 from the germline V gene are MNHEY and SVGAGI. Trimming cost V 0 bases and J 4 bases, with 11 bases left between them. The CDR3 runs 15 residues. CDR3 amino acids: CASSYSLVGADTQYF. CDR3 DNA sequence: TGTGCCAGCAGTTACTCCTTGGTTGGAGCAGATACGCAGTATTTT.

The V gene is TRBV20-1, the J gene TRBJ2-5; no clear D gene. Between the trimmed V and J ends, which lost 3 bases and 4 bases, there was a span of 9 bases. This CDR3 has 12 amino acids. Germline V gene sequence: CDR1 DFQATT, CDR2 SNEGSKA (reference sequence). This CDR3 is CSASGSSETQYF. The CDR3 DNA reads as TGCAGTGCTAGTGGTAGCTCAGAGACCCAGTACTTC.

J is TRBJ2-7 and V is TRBV5-1; 15 bases are a match to TRBD2. The junction had 13 bases not matched to a gene; V was cut back by 4 bases and J by 2 bases. The CDR3 spans 19 residues. Germline-derived CDR1 and CDR2 are SGHRS and YFSETQ. The CDR3: CASSPATGLAGGGPYEQYF. The CDR3 nucleotides read TGCGCCAGCAGCCCGGCGACGGGACTAGCGGGAGGTGGGCCCTACGAGCAGTACTTC.

This clonotype has a count of ten or more. V and J are TRBV20-1 and TRBJ2-4; 8 positions match TRBD2. This CDR3 comprises 14 residues. V shed 6 bases and J 0 bases; nucleotides not matched to a gene: 4. Germline loops: CDR1 DFQATT, CDR2 SNEGSKA (reference sequence). CDR3 nucleotide sequence: TGCAGTGCCTCACTAGCGGTAGCCAAAAACATTCAGTACTTC. Amino acid sequence: CSASLAVAKNIQYF.

This clonotype was seen a few times. The chain is built from TRBV2 and TRBJ2-7; 9 positions agree with TRBD1. Germline V gives CDR1 SNHLY, CDR2 FYNNEI. The CDR3 sequence is 16 residues long. Trimming removed 2 bases from V and 2 bases from J; junction bases left unmatched: 7. CDR3 in amino acids: CASSERGTGSPYEQYF. In DNA form, the CDR3 reads TGTGCCAGCAGTGAACGGGGGACAGGGTCTCCCTACGAGCAGTACTTC. Together with reference TRBV2 and TRBJ2-7, the CDR3 gives the full variable domain: EPEVTQTPSHQVTQMGQEVILRCVPISNHLYFYWYRQILGQKVEFLVSFYNNEISEKSEIFDDQFSVERPDGSNFTLKIRSTKLEDSAMYFCASSERGTGSPYEQYFGPGTRLTVT.

Comments on this clonotype: A read error may produce the germline difference seen at one junction end. The V call is TRBV28, the J call TRBJ2-7; 7 bases agree with TRBD1. The CDR3 is made up of 15 amino acids. CDR1 and CDR2 from the germline V gene are MDHEN and SYDVKM. The CDR3 region has the DNA TGTGCCAGCAGTTTCGGGGCAGGGGGAGTCTACGAGGAGTACTTC. Translating gives CASSFGAGGVYEEYF.

This clonotype came up a few times. The V and J genes are TRBV12-3 or TRBV12-4 and TRBJ2-7; D is undetermined. CDR3 length: 14 residues. The germline V and J ends were trimmed by 3 bases and 3 bases, with 12 bases remaining between them. The CDR3 DNA sequence: TGTGCCAGCAGTTTCTCGCCGTGGGTCTACGAGCAGTACTTC. It specifies CASSFSPWVYEQYF.

This clonotype was detected only a few times. The J gene is TRBJ2-7, the V gene TRBV20-1; TRBD2 aligns across 7 bases. Germline CDR1 and CDR2: DFQATT and SNEGSKA (reference sequence). The J segment lost 2 bases and the V segment lost 2 bases, leaving 12 bases of the junction unmatched. This CDR3 region has 16 residues. CDR3 amino acids: CSARPGGGSLTYEQYF. The CDR3, as DNA: TGCAGTGCTAGACCCGGTGGCGGGAGTTTAACCTACGAGCAGTACTTC.

The chain combines TRBV29-1 with TRBJ1-1; D not resolved. This CDR3 spans 13 amino acids. Germline V CDR1 and CDR2: SQVTM, ANQGSEA. Trimming stripped 8 bases from V and 0 bases from J, with 13 bases between. CDR3 region: CSSRTGLNTEAFF. The CDR3 DNA reads as TGCAGCTCCCGTACGGGGTTGAACACTGAAGCTTTCTTT.

The CDR3 DNA sequence: TGTGCCAGCAGCCCAGCCGGGACAGGGAGAAATGAGCAGTTCTTC. Amino acid sequence: CASSPAGTGRNEQFF. The chain combines TRBV28 with TRBJ2-1; 9 bases are shared with TRBD1. The CDR3 sequence is 15 residues long. Germline CDR1 and CDR2: MDHEN and SYDVKM. V shed 6 bases, J shed 7 bases, and the junction held 10 bases outside the gene matches.

Only a few counts were recorded for this clonotype. J is TRBJ1-5 and V is TRBV20-1, with TRBD1 matching 7 bases. Unmatched junction bases numbered 16, after V lost 6 bases and J lost 5 bases. The CDR3 consists of 16 residues. Germline V gene lookup returns CDR1 DFQATT and CDR2 SNEGSKA (reference sequence). Written as DNA, the CDR3 is TGCAGTGCCGTGATGGGCCGACAGGGTATAGATCAGCCCCAGCATTTT. Translated: CSAVMGRQGIDQPQHF.

This clonotype was picked up a small number of times. This rearrangement joins TRBV7-2 to TRBJ2-7; D is ambiguous. V lost 2 bases, J lost 7 bases, and 12 bases lay in between. The CDR3 has 13 residues. Per germline, CDR1 SGHTA and CDR2 FQGNSA. The CDR3 coding sequence is TGTGCCAGCAGCTTACCCCCCGCGGTGGAGCAGTACTTC. Its protein is CASSLPPAVEQYF.

This clonotype has ten or more counts. This chain links TRBV5-1 with TRBJ2-7; D possibly corresponds to TRBD1 (5 bases). The germline gives CDR1 SGHRS, CDR2 YFSETQ. CDR3 length: 14 amino acids. Trimming removed 3 bases at V and 3 bases at J, with 13 bases between. The CDR3 nucleotides are TGCGCCAGCAGCTCGGAACAGGTTCACTACGAGCAGTACTTC. It specifies CASSSEQVHYEQYF.

This clonotype was seen repeatedly, ten times or more. The rearrangement joins TRBV29-1 to TRBJ2-5, with D possibly being TRBD1 (6 bases). Per germline, CDR1 SQVTM and CDR2 ANQGSEA. Trimming shortened V by 1 base and J by 6 bases, and 15 bases separated the two germline ends. The CDR3 extends over 14 amino acids. As DNA, the CDR3 is TGCAGCGTTGAAGTGACCAGGGGTGGAAAGACCCAGTACTTC. Translating it yields CSVEVTRGGKTQYF.

In its sample, this clonotype was seen a few times. The gene calls are TRBV14 and TRBJ2-7, with 12 bases fitting TRBD2. The CDR3 runs 18 residues. Germline V lookup: CDR1 SGHDN, CDR2 FVKESK. V shed 4 bases and J 1 base; nucleotides not matched to a gene: 11. The CDR3 loop is CASSLRTSGNSGSYEQYF. CDR3 DNA: TGTGCCAGCAGCCTTCGGACTAGCGGGAACTCGGGGTCCTACGAGCAGTACTTC. Using reference TRBV14 and TRBJ2-7 for the parts outside the CDR3, the full variable domain is EAGVTQFPSHSVIEKGQTVTLRCDPISGHDNLYWYRRVMGKEIKFLLHFVKESKQDESGMPNNRFLAERTGGTYSTLKVQPAELEDSGVYFCASSLRTSGNSGSYEQYFGPGTRLTVT.

This CDR3 reads CASSFGTSAMDTQYF. The CDR3 nucleotides are TGTGCCAGCAGTTTCGGGACTAGCGCTATGGATACGCAGTATTTT. The chain is built from TRBV12-3 or TRBV12-4 and TRBJ2-3, with 10 bases identical to TRBD2. The CDR3 length is 15 residues. V trimming: 3 bases; J trimming: 6 bases; junction bases outside the gene matches: 6.

The chain is built from TRBV5-1 and TRBJ1-1, with 11 nucleotides matching TRBD1. Germline V gives CDR1 SGHRS, CDR2 YFSETQ. The V and J ends lost 1 base and 10 bases, in that order; junction bases with no gene match: 6. CDR3 length equals 14 residues. Here the CDR3 reads CASSLLGQGVGAFF. CDR3 sequence (DNA): TGCGCCAGCAGCTTGCTGGGACAGGGGGTCGGAGCTTTCTTT.

A few counts support this clonotype. V and J are TRBV28 and TRBJ2-7; D possibly corresponds to TRBD1 (6 bases). V gave up 3 bases and J gave up 6 bases, with 21 bases separating them. CDR1 MDHEN and CDR2 SYDVKM come from the germline V gene. This CDR3 is built from 16 residues. The CDR3 nucleotides are TGTGCCAGCAGTTTTGGTCCCGAGACAGGACGACGCGAGCAGTACTTC. Protein: CASSFGPETGRREQYF.

The gene calls are TRBV2 and TRBJ2-7; D not certain. V lost 5 bases to trimming and J lost 2 bases, with 7 bases between them. Germline V gene sequence: CDR1 SNHLY, CDR2 FYNNEI. The CDR3 extends over 12 amino acids. The CDR3 DNA follows: TGTGCCAGCAGTCCGGCCACCTACGAGCAGTACTTC. Translating gives CASSPATYEQYF.

This chain links TRBV18 with TRBJ1-1; no clear D. The CDR3 runs to 15 residues. The V gene's germline CDR1 is KGHSH and CDR2 LQKENI. The V end was cut by 4 bases, the J end by 1 base, with 13 bases between. In DNA, the CDR3 is TGTGCCAGCTCACGGTCGGGCCCGGAGAACACTGAAGCTTTCTTT. Translated: CASSRSGPENTEAFF.

This clonotype was observed a handful of times. The gene calls are TRBV15 and TRBJ2-3; tentatively, D is TRBD2 (5 bases). Trimming removed 1 base at V and 2 bases at J, with 13 bases between. Germline lookup yields CDR1 LNHNV and CDR2 YYDKDF (reference sequence). The CDR3 length is 16 residues. The CDR3 region has the DNA TGTGCCACCAGCAGAGGAACCGGACTTTTCACAGATACGCAGTATTTT. The encoded protein is CATSRGTGLFTDTQYF.

This clonotype was recorded a few times. The chain carries TRBV20-1 and TRBJ1-4; no definite D call. Germline V gene data show CDR1 as DFQATT and CDR2 as SNEGSKA (reference sequence). V shed 0 bases and J shed 7 bases, with 15 bases lying between them. The CDR3 is 15 residues long. The CDR3 DNA sequence: TGCAGTGCTAGAGATAATGGGGTATGGGGTGAAAAACTGTTTTTT. Its translation: CSARDNGVWGEKLFF.

Only a few counts were recorded for this clonotype. The chain recombines TRBV10-3 with TRBJ2-7, with TRBD1 matching 10 bases. The germline V gene has CDR1 ENHRY and CDR2 SYGVKD. V was pared by 4 bases and J by 5 bases, with 5 bases of the junction left unmatched. This CDR3 has 14 residues. CDR3 amino acids: CAISGRDRGNEQYF. CDR3 bases: TGTGCCATCAGTGGCCGGGACAGGGGCAACGAGCAGTACTTC.

This clonotype was seen at least ten times. The CDR3, as DNA: TGCAGTGCTAGAGAGGGGGTAGGGTTAACCCAGTACTTC. It yields the protein CSAREGVGLTQYF. J is TRBJ2-5 and V is TRBV20-1; D tentatively reads TRBD1 or TRBD2 (5 bases each). Trimming stripped 0 bases from V and 8 bases from J, with 13 bases between. Germline-derived CDR1 and CDR2 are DFQATT and SNEGSKA (reference sequence). The CDR3 has 13 residues.

The chain links TRBV4-1 to TRBJ2-7, with 9 positions matching TRBD1. The CDR3 is 15 amino acids. The V gene's germline CDR1 is MGHRA and CDR2 YSYEKL. Losses at the gene ends were 4 bases for V and 6 bases for J; bases not matched to a gene: 10. The CDR3 DNA sequence: TGCGCCAGCAGCCCACCGGGACAGGGCCTAGTCGAGCAGTACTTC. It is translated as CASSPPGQGLVEQYF.